These 14 T cell receptor beta chains were sequenced from one sample in a study of blood T cell repertoires in COVID-19 (dated by TCRdb to 2018 to 2020). Library method: the immunoSEQ multiplex PCR assay. As stored in TCRdb, this immuneACCESS dataset retains in-frame rearrangements with V and J assigned. A fraction of the clones does not appear; measured against another copy, unresolved V genes explain less than half of the discrepancy, and the remainder lacks a known reason. The sample data list fewer than 350,000 clones, and approximately 87% of these were observed just once. The top ten constitute approximately 12% of the sample. The sequenced material came from peripheral blood. The receptors derive from a woman aged 25 to 39 with COVID-19, enrolled during active disease.

The chain recombines TRBV7-9 with TRBJ2-1, with D perhaps TRBD2 (5 bases). The CDR3 totals 12 residues. Trimming left V 8 bases short and J 10 bases short, with 15 bases between. Germline CDR1 reads SEHNR; CDR2 reads FQNEAQ (reference sequence). The DNA for the CDR3 is TGTGCCAGCCAGATAGCAGCGGACGAGCAGTTCTTC. Translating it yields CASQIAADEQFF.

The V call is TRBV7-9, the J call TRBJ1-6; 9 positions match TRBD1. V lost 5 bases to trimming and J lost 8 bases; unmatched junction nucleotides: 7. CDR1 and CDR2 (germline): SEHNR, FQNEAQ (reference sequence). The CDR3 has 15 amino acids. CDR3 in amino acids: CASSTWDRAYSPLHF. The CDR3, as DNA: TGTGCCAGCAGCACCTGGGACAGGGCGTATTCACCCCTCCACTTT. Full variable domain (outside the CDR3, taken from reference TRBV7-9 and TRBJ1-6): DTGVSQNPRHKITKRGQNVTFRCDPISEHNRLYWYRQTLGQGPEFLTYFQNEAQLEKSRLLSDRFSAERPKGSFSTLEIQRTEQGDSAMYLCASSTWDRAYSPLHFGNGTRLTVT.

The gene calls are TRBV18 and TRBJ2-3; the match to TRBD2 covers 9 bases. Looked up from germline, CDR1 is KGHSH and CDR2 is LQKENI. J lost 1 base, V lost 2 bases, and 1 base had no gene match. The CDR3 totals 15 residues. The CDR3 nucleotides are TGTGCCAGCTCACCAATAGCGGGGGGCACAGATACGCAGTATTTT. Residues: CASSPIAGGTDTQYF.

This chain links TRBV7-9 with TRBJ1-1; 10 positions match TRBD1. This CDR3 has 15 amino acids. Germline V CDR1 and CDR2: SEHNR, FQNEAQ (reference sequence). The V gene end was trimmed by 5 bases and the J gene end by 5 bases; junction bases not matched to a gene: 8. The CDR3 DNA reads as TGTGCCAGCAGCGGAAGGGACAGGGGAGGGACTGAAGCTTTCTTT. Translating gives CASSGRDRGGTEAFF.

The gene calls are TRBV2 and TRBJ2-7; weak D call: TRBD2 (5 bases). Germline V gives CDR1 SNHLY, CDR2 FYNNEI. Trimming removed 3 bases from V and 2 bases from J, with 8 bases in between. The CDR3 is made up of 13 amino acids. CDR3 protein: CASSERATYEQYF. The CDR3 region has the DNA TGTGCCAGCAGTGAGAGGGCTACCTACGAGCAGTACTTC.

The chain recombines TRBV4-2 with TRBJ1-2; 8 bases map to TRBD1. Per the germline V gene, CDR1 is LGHNA and CDR2 is YNFKEQ. The J segment lost 5 bases and the V segment lost 2 bases, leaving 7 bases of the junction unmatched. The CDR3 has 15 residues. CDR3 DNA: TGTGCCAGCAGCCAAAGGGGCCAGGGGGCATATGGCTACACCTTC. Translated: CASSQRGQGAYGYTF.

The V call is TRBV3-1 (or the pseudogene TRBV3-2), the J call TRBJ2-5; 9 bases map to TRBD2. Germline V gene lookup returns CDR1 LGHDT and CDR2 YNNKEL (reference sequence). The CDR3 runs to 14 residues. Trimming cost V 1 base and J 4 bases; bases outside gene matches: 1. Here the CDR3 DNA reads TGTGCCAGCAGCCAAGGCGGGGGGGCAGAGACCCAGTACTTC. This sequence encodes CASSQGGGAETQYF.

The rearrangement links TRBV7-9 to TRBJ1-2; D gene unclear. Per the germline V gene, CDR1 is SEHNR and CDR2 is FQNEAQ (reference sequence). Trimming took 5 bases from V and 7 from J, leaving 8 bases between them. CDR3 length equals 11 residues. CDR3 sequence (DNA): TGTGCCAGCAGCCTTGGGCCTGGCTACACCTTC. This codes for CASSLGPGYTF.

The chain is built from TRBV19 and TRBJ1-5, with D possibly TRBD1 on 6 matching bases. Per the germline V gene, CDR1 is LNHDA and CDR2 is SQIVND (reference sequence). This CDR3 has 17 amino acids. Trimming removed 3 bases from V and 5 bases from J, with 20 bases in between. CDR3 sequence (DNA): TGTGCCAGTAGTATTTACAGGGTCGCAATAGTGGATCAGCCCCAGCATTTT. Translating it yields CASSIYRVAIVDQPQHF.

This chain links TRBV3-1 (or the pseudogene TRBV3-2) with TRBJ1-2, with a tentative D call TRBD1 (6 bases). Germline CDR1 LGHDT, CDR2 YNNKEL (reference sequence). The CDR3 spans 17 residues. Trimming stripped 2 bases from V and 3 bases from J, with 19 bases between. The CDR3 DNA sequence: TGTGCCAGCAGCCAAAGATTCGGACAGAACATCGACTATGGCTACACCTTC. It codes for CASSQRFGQNIDYGYTF.

The chain links TRBV27 to TRBJ2-7; 9 nucleotides align to TRBD1. Germline V lookup: CDR1 MNHEY, CDR2 SMNVEV (reference sequence). Losses at the gene ends were 5 bases for V and 4 bases for J; bases not matched to a gene: 12. This CDR3 has 16 residues. Written as DNA, the CDR3 is TGTGCCAGCAGTATCCTTTCGACAGGGGGGTTTTACGAGCAGTACTTC. This encodes CASSILSTGGFYEQYF.

The chain recombines TRBV5-1 with TRBJ2-3, with D maybe TRBD1 (5 bases). V gave up 0 bases and J gave up 5 bases, with 16 bases separating them. Germline values: CDR1 SGHRS, CDR2 YFSETQ. This CDR3 has 16 residues. CDR3 sequence reads: CASSLEVRVDGDTQYF. CDR3 nucleotide sequence: TGCGCCAGCAGCTTGGAAGTCAGGGTGGATGGAGATACGCAGTATTTT. The full variable domain, with the rest looked up from reference TRBV5-1 and TRBJ2-3, is KAGVTQTPRYLIKTRGQQVTLSCSPISGHRSVSWYQQTPGQGLQFLFEYFSETQRNKGNFPGRFSGRQFSNSRSEMNVSTLELGDSALYLCASSLEVRVDGDTQYFGPGTRLTVL.

This clone was detected once. In DNA, the CDR3 is TGCGCCAGCAGCCAGGAACAGGGGGTAGGAAACATTCAGTACTTC. Translating gives CASSQEQGVGNIQYF. The rearrangement links TRBV5-1 to TRBJ2-4; 8 bases align to TRBD1. CDR1 and CDR2 (germline): SGHRS, YFSETQ. The CDR3 covers 15 residues. V gave up 4 bases and J gave up 6 bases; unmatched junction bases: 9.

The chain links TRBV7-9 to TRBJ2-7, with 10 bases that match TRBD1. CDR1 is SEHNR, CDR2 FQNEAQ, per germline (reference sequence). Trimming took 7 bases from V and 4 from J; bases not matched to a gene: 4. The CDR3 has 13 residues. Here the CDR3 reads CASTGTGVYEQYF. The CDR3 DNA reads as TGTGCCAGCACCGGGACAGGGGTTTACGAGCAGTACTTC.